This record concerns one TCR beta chain sequence. This clone has more than one count but fewer than ten. This receptor's antigen is unknown. Per-nucleotide qualities are absent, and no much larger clonotype sits a single base away. This record belongs to a study of blood T cell repertoires in COVID-19 (dated by TCRdb to about 2020). Background on the whole study: Samples from collaborators originated in the United States, Italy and Spain and spanned both the acute and convalescent phases of COVID-19. The sample metadata nearly always contained a de-identified subject ID, COVID-19 status, age in years and sex. The repertoires were released in a freely available public database meant as a resource for research on the immune response to SARS-CoV-2. Samples were obtained from the ongoing ImmuneRACE study (first 160 participants) and from over 1,000 subjects provided by 6 global collaborators. Deeply sampled blood TCRbeta repertoires from subjects exposed to, actively infected with, or recovered from COVID-19 were included in the dataset. Where available, HLA class I and class II types were taken from metadata supplied by the sample provider and were not determined by assay-based typing. The prospective study material was composed of cDNA or gDNA derived from T cells, B-cell-depleted T cells, or PBMCs. Overall study outcomes, separate from this receptor: Clinical and demographic metadata were provided uncurated, with the amount varying by source and participant.

TCRbeta CDR3 regions were amplified from genomic DNA using the immunoSEQ Assay, a bias-controlled multiplex PCR. In the authors' own workflow: The number of nucleated cells in each sample was estimated by amplification of reference gene primers within the assay. To quantify the absolute abundance of each unique TCRbeta CDR3 rearrangement, sequence reads were collapsed and filtered. For each sample, productive Simpson clonality was calculated as the square root of Simpson's diversity index over productive rearrangements. TCRdb limited this immuneACCESS table to in-frame rearrangements with V and J called. A share of clones is missing; checked studies link under half to unresolved V genes, and the rest is unexplained. The V and J calls and clone size come from that table; D and trimming were worked out from the DNA. Counted in this sample were 40,000 to 45,000 clones; over 90% of them appeared once. Approximately 6% of the sample belongs to the ten largest clones.

Whole blood was collected in K2EDTA tubes by collaborating institutions according to the institutions' own protocols. Collaborator samples were shipped for TCRbeta analysis as frozen whole blood, isolated PBMCs, or DNA extracted from either sample type. The sequencing sample was made of peripheral blood. This clonotype was obtained from a human donor in a cohort sampled during active COVID-19.

The CDR3 protein is CASSVATGLGYTF. The DNA sequence follows: TGTGCCAGCAGCGTAGCTACAGGGCTTGGCTACACCTTC. The chain is encoded by TRBV9 joined to TRBJ1-2; perhaps TRBD1 is the D gene, with 6 bases matching. The germline V gene yields SGDLS for CDR1 and YYNGEE for CDR2. Trimming at the junction amounts to 0 bases on V and 7 bases on J, and the germline ends lie 10 bases apart. The CDR3 holds 13 amino acids from the cysteine to the phenylalanine. Only the CDR3 part of the read is kept: 39 bases, read in frame from the first base.